A single T cell receptor beta chain is shown here with its context. Its antigen is currently unknown. This sample is part of a study of cytomegalovirus exposure and HLA in healthy donors. In the PCR, 60 Vbeta and 13 Jbeta primers were used. Assay: immunoSEQ multiplex PCR; the TCRdb copy retains only in-frame clones and omits some. The data hold some 150,000 clones, with 79% observed a single time. The study's findings and limits: In an earlier analysis, productive rearrangement rates for most beta V segments clustered near 87% or 30%. Within a later analysis, the majority of CMV-associated TCR beta chains appeared HLA-restricted. What TCR beta sequences reportedly achieved was accurate prediction of HLA-A and HLA-B alleles in most subjects.

This CDR3 has 14 amino acids. Between the trimmed V and J ends, which lost 7 bases and 5 bases, there was a span of 17 bases. Germline-derived CDR1 and CDR2 are LNHDA and SQIVND (reference sequence). This rearrangement joins TRBV19 to TRBJ1-1; perhaps TRBD1 as D (6 bases). This clonotype was sampled from a middle-aged woman in good health and CMV-seropositive. Sequenced input: PBMCs. The CDR3 loop reads CASNGGRARTEAFF. The CDR3 DNA sequence: TGTGCCAGTAATGGGGGCAGGGCGAGGACTGAAGCTTTCTTT.